Below are 21 T cell receptor beta chains sequenced from a single sample in a study of control samples from healthy donors and cancer patients. The table came from immunoSEQ multiplex PCR; TCRdb's copy has only in-frame clones and leaves some out. This sample has approximately 98,000 clones, with 70% to 85% found just once. Sample: blood. All receptors derive from a man aged 18 to 29 in good health.

The chain links TRBV7-9 to TRBJ1-6; weak D call: TRBD1 (6 bases). V lost 4 bases and J 9 bases, leaving 16 bases between the germline ends. The CDR3 has 15 amino acids. Per the germline V gene, CDR1 is SEHNR and CDR2 is FQNEAQ (reference sequence). The CDR3, as DNA: TGTGCCAGCAGCTCGACTATCAGGGGCTTTTCACCCCTCCACTTT. Protein product: CASSSTIRGFSPLHF. Full variable domain (remainder filled in from reference TRBV7-9 and TRBJ1-6): DTGVSQNPRHKITKRGQNVTFRCDPISEHNRLYWYRQTLGQGPEFLTYFQNEAQLEKSRLLSDRFSAERPKGSFSTLEIQRTEQGDSAMYLCASSSTIRGFSPLHFGNGTRLTVT.

The V gene is TRBV27, the J gene TRBJ2-2; D uncertain. The CDR3 runs 14 residues. Trimming removed 5 bases at V and 4 bases at J, with 11 bases between. CDR1 MNHEY and CDR2 SMNVEV come from the germline V gene (reference sequence). The CDR3 loop reads CASSLNIGTGELFF. The CDR3 DNA reads TGTGCCAGCAGTCTAAATATCGGCACCGGGGAGCTGTTTTTT.

The chain couples TRBV6-5 to TRBJ1-1; no definite D call. The CDR3 has 15 amino acids. Germline lookup yields CDR1 MNHEY and CDR2 SVGAGI. Trimming shortened V by 6 bases and J by 1 base, and 15 bases separated the two germline ends. The CDR3 DNA sequence: TGTGCCAGCAGGCGGCAGACCATTACGAACACTGAAGCTTTCTTT. Its protein is CASRRQTITNTEAFF.

The rearrangement joins TRBV6-5 to TRBJ1-1; no clear D. The CDR3 spans 12 residues. The germline V and J ends were trimmed by 7 bases and 1 base, with 7 bases remaining between them. Germline values: CDR1 MNHEY, CDR2 SVGAGI. The CDR3 DNA follows: TGTGCCAGCAACTCGGGGAACACTGAAGCTTTCTTT. The encoded protein is CASNSGNTEAFF.

V is TRBV19 and J is TRBJ1-1, with D hard to call. V was pared by 0 bases and J by 1 base, with 12 bases between. This CDR3 is built from 16 residues. The germline gives CDR1 LNHDA, CDR2 SQIVND (reference sequence). CDR3 residues: CASSIDWNKANTEAFF. The DNA of the CDR3 is TGTGCCAGTAGTATAGATTGGAACAAGGCGAACACTGAAGCTTTCTTT.

The chain employs TRBV2 and TRBJ1-1, with a weak D call TRBD1 (5 bases). This CDR3 comprises 14 residues. The germline gives CDR1 SNHLY, CDR2 FYNNEI. Trimming removed 6 bases at V and 10 bases at J, with 21 bases between. The chain's CDR3 is CASSDRTGRKGAFF. The CDR3 DNA sequence: TGTGCCAGCAGCGACCGTACAGGCAGAAAAGGAGCTTTCTTT.

This clone was recorded once. The chain couples TRBV19 to TRBJ1-2; 8 nucleotides match TRBD1. The CDR3 loop spans 16 amino acids. Looked up from germline, CDR1 is LNHDA and CDR2 is SQIVND (reference sequence). Trimming removed 7 bases from V and 4 bases from J; junction bases left unmatched: 14. In nucleotides, the CDR3 is TGTGCCAGTACCAATTCAGGACAGGGTCCCTTCTATGGCTACACCTTC. This encodes CASTNSGQGPFYGYTF.

This chain connects TRBV7-2 to TRBJ2-1; D not resolved. CDR3 length: 14 amino acids. V was trimmed by 5 bases and J by 8 bases, leaving 16 bases between them. The germline gives CDR1 SGHTA, CDR2 FQGNSA. The CDR3 reads CASSLLDGRDEQFF. The CDR3 DNA reads TGTGCCAGCAGCCTCCTTGATGGGCGAGATGAGCAGTTCTTC.

The V and J genes are TRBV7-8 and TRBJ2-7; no reliable D call. CDR1 and CDR2 (germline): SGHVS, FQNEAQ. Trimming shortened V by 3 bases and J by 0 bases, and 6 bases separated the two germline ends. CDR3 size: 13 residues. The CDR3 protein is CASSLTSSYEQYF. In DNA, the CDR3 is TGTGCCAGCAGCTTGACGAGCTCCTACGAGCAGTACTTC.

The rearrangement uses TRBV19 and TRBJ1-3, with TRBD1 matching over 7 bases. Per the germline V gene, CDR1 is LNHDA and CDR2 is SQIVND (reference sequence). The V gene end was trimmed by 5 bases and the J gene end by 3 bases; junction bases not matched to a gene: 7. This CDR3 has 15 residues. CDR3 sequence: CASSAQGGFGNTIYF. DNA of the CDR3: TGTGCCAGTAGTGCCCAGGGGGGCTTTGGAAACACCATATATTTT.

In its sample, this clone was seen once. This sequence joins TRBV5-6 and TRBJ1-1, with TRBD1 as a possible D gene (5 bases). The germline V gene encodes CDR1 SGHDT and CDR2 YYEEEE. V dropped 2 bases and J dropped 1 base, with 12 bases sitting between them. This CDR3 spans 15 amino acids. The CDR3 protein is CASSFVDIKNTEAFF. CDR3 nucleotide sequence: TGTGCCAGCAGCTTTGTGGACATTAAGAACACTGAAGCTTTCTTT. Full variable domain (rest looked up from reference TRBV5-6 and TRBJ1-1): DAGVTQSPTHLIKTRGQQVTLRCSPKSGHDTVSWYQQALGQGPQFIFQYYEEEERQRGNFPDRFSGHQFPNYSSELNVNALLLGDSALYLCASSFVDIKNTEAFFGQGTRLTVV.

This clone appeared a single time. The chain has TRBV19 and TRBJ1-5; D might be TRBD1 (5 bases). The V gene's germline CDR1 is LNHDA and CDR2 SQIVND (reference sequence). The CDR3 sequence is 14 residues long. V was pared by 3 bases and J by 6 bases, with 12 bases between. The CDR3 DNA is TGTGCCAGTAGTATCGGGACGGACCGTCAGCCCCAGCATTTT. This translates into CASSIGTDRQPQHF.

This clone turned up a few times. V and J are TRBV6-7 and TRBJ1-1, with unresolved D. TRBV6-7 is treated as an ORF (open reading frame) with a function not yet certain. This CDR3 comprises 12 residues. Trimming took 7 bases from V and 12 from J, leaving 18 bases between them. The CDR3 reads CASIPRVGKPFF. CDR3 bases: TGTGCCAGCATACCTCGGGTGGGGAAACCTTTCTTT.

The chain carries TRBV24-1 and TRBJ1-2, with D unresolved. The germline CDR1 and CDR2 sequences are KGHDR and SFDVKD. Trimming stripped 3 bases from V and 8 bases from J, with 12 bases between. The CDR3 has 13 residues. CDR3 in DNA: TGTGCCACCAGTGATCCGCCGCGGTACGGCTACACCTTC. It specifies CATSDPPRYGYTF.

The DNA of the CDR3 is TGTGCCAGTAGTCTCCAAGGGTACTCCGCAGATACGCAGTATTTT. The encoded protein is CASSLQGYSADTQYF. The chain couples TRBV19 to TRBJ2-3; D unresolved. CDR1 and CDR2 (germline): LNHDA, SQIVND (reference sequence). The CDR3 spans 15 residues. V was cut by 5 bases and J by 4 bases, with 16 bases left in between.

The chain combines TRBV19 with TRBJ1-1; tentatively, D is TRBD1 (5 bases). The CDR3 runs to 16 residues. Germline V lookup: CDR1 LNHDA, CDR2 SQIVND (reference sequence). V was clipped by 6 bases and J by 1 base, with 18 bases between them. CDR3 DNA: TGTGCCAGTAGCGATTGGGGGGGGAGGCAGAACACTGAAGCTTTCTTT. Protein sequence: CASSDWGGRQNTEAFF.

V gene TRBV11-2 combines with J gene TRBJ1-3; D ambiguous. The CDR3 has 16 residues. Germline-derived CDR1 and CDR2 are SGHAT and FQNNGV. Trimming took off 5 bases at V and 1 base at J, with 15 bases between the two ends. This chain's CDR3 is CASSENPLRSGNTIYF. In nucleotides, the CDR3 is TGTGCCAGCAGCGAGAACCCACTGAGATCTGGAAACACCATATATTTT.

The V call is TRBV30, the J call TRBJ1-1; no clear D. Trimming removed 5 bases from V and 4 bases from J, with 11 bases in between. CDR1 GTSNPN and CDR2 SVGIG come from the germline V gene (reference sequence). The CDR3 has 12 amino acids. The CDR3, as DNA: TGTGCCTGGGGCAGAGGAAGCACTGAAGCTTTCTTT. Translation: CAWGRGSTEAFF.

The rearrangement joins TRBV2 to TRBJ2-7, with D unresolved. Germline CDR1 reads SNHLY; CDR2 reads FYNNEI. Trimming removed 7 bases at V and 3 bases at J, with 13 bases between. The CDR3 sequence is 13 residues long. CDR3 amino acids: CASTPEQYYEQYV. The CDR3 DNA reads TGTGCCAGCACCCCCGAACAGTACTACGAGCAGTACGTC.

V and J are TRBV1 and TRBJ1-4; the DNA was not compared with TRBD1, the D call given in the table. TRBV1 is an annotated pseudogene. The CDR3 contains 14 residues. CDR3 residues: CTSSMTRSNEKLFF. In DNA, the CDR3 is TGCACCAGCAGCATGACAAGAAGCAATGAAAAACTGTTTTTT.

J is TRBJ1-2 and V is TRBV4-2; no reliable D call. This CDR3 contains 14 residues. V was trimmed by 0 bases and J by 4 bases, leaving 9 bases between them. Germline V gene sequence: CDR1 LGHNA, CDR2 YNFKEQ. The CDR3 is CASSQDQDFYGYTF. DNA for the CDR3: TGTGCCAGCAGCCAAGATCAGGATTTCTATGGCTACACCTTC.